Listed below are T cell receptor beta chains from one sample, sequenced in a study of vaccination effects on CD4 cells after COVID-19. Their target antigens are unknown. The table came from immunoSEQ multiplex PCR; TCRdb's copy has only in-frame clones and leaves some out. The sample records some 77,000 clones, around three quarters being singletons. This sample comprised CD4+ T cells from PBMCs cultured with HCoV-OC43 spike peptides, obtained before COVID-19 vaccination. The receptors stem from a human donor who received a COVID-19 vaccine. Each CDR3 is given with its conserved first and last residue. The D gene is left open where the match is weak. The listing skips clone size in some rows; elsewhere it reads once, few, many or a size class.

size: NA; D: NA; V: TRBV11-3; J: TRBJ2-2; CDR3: CASSSVSPTGELFF; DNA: TGTGCCAGCAGCTCCGTTTCCCCGACAGGGGAGCTGTTTTTT
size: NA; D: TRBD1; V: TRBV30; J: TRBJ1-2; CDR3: CAWSVGQGAWGYTF; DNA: TGTGCCTGGAGTGTGGGACAGGGGGCATGGGGCTACACCTTC
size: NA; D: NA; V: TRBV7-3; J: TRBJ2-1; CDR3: CASSFKAGSYNEQFF; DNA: TGTGCCAGCAGCTTTAAAGCGGGTTCCTACAATGAGCAGTTCTTC
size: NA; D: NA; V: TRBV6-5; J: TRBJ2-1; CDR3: CASSLPSAYNEQFF; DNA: TGTGCCAGCAGTTTGCCCTCGGCATACAATGAGCAGTTCTTC
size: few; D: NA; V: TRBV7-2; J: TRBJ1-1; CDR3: CASSPPPLEAFF; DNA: TGTGCCAGCAGCCCCCCGCCCCTGGAAGCTTTCTTT
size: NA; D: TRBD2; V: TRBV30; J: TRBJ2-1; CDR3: CAWNIGTSGGAGPFF; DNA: TGTGCCTGGAACATAGGGACTAGCGGGGGGGCCGGGCCGTTCTTC
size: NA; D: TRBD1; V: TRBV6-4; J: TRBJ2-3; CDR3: CASRQGATDTQYF; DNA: TGTGCCAGCCGACAGGGGGCTACAGATACGCAGTATTTT
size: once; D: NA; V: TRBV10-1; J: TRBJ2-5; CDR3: CASSKSQGRETQYF; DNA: TGCGCCAGCAGTAAATCCCAGGGGAGAGAGACCCAGTACTTC
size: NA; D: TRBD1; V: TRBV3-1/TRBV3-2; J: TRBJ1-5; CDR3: CASSHGTGNQPQHF; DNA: TGTGCCAGCAGCCACGGGACAGGCAATCAGCCCCAGCATTTT
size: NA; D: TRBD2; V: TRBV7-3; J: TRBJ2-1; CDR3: CASSLMGTSGDNEQFF; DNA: TGTGCCAGCAGCTTAATGGGGACTAGCGGGGACAATGAGCAGTTCTTC
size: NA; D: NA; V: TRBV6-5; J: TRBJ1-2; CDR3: CASSYSKGSYGYTF; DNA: TGTGCCAGCAGTTACTCGAAGGGCAGCTATGGCTACACCTTC
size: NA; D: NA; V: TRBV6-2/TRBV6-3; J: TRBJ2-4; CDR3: CASSPLHWTEKNIQYF; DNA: TGTGCCAGCAGTCCCCTCCACTGGACTGAGAAAAACATTCAGTACTTC
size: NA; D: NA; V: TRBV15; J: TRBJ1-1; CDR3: CATSRSDRKNTEAFF; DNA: TGTGCCACCAGCAGGTCGGACAGAAAGAACACTGAAGCTTTCTTT
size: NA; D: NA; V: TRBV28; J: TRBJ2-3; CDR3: CASYGRRDGTDTQYF; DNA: TGTGCCAGTTATGGACGAAGGGATGGCACAGATACGCAGTATTTT
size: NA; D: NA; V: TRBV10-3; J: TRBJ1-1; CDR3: CAISEGMGNTEAFF; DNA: TGTGCCATCAGTGAAGGAATGGGAAACACTGAAGCTTTCTTT
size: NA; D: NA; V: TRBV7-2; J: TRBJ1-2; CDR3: CASSFQSQTNYGYTF; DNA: TGTGCCAGCAGCTTCCAAAGTCAGACTAACTATGGCTACACCTTC
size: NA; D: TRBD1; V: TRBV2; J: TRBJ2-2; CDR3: CASSAGTGGTGELFF; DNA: TGTGCCAGCAGCGCTGGGACAGGGGGTACCGGGGAGCTGTTTTTT
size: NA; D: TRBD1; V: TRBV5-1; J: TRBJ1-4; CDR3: CASRAGTGGEKLFF; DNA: TGCGCCAGCAGAGCCGGGACAGGGGGTGAAAAACTGTTTTTT
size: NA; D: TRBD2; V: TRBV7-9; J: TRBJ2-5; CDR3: CASSSGYGGAGETQYF; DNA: TGTGCCAGCAGCTCCGGCTACGGGGGGGCCGGCGAGACCCAGTACTTC
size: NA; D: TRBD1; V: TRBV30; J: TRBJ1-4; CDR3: CAYQTGTGIGKLFF; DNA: TGTGCCTATCAAACCGGGACAGGGATAGGAAAACTGTTTTTT
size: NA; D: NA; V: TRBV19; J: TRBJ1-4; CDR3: CASTPPGTNEKLFF; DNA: TGTGCCAGTACTCCCCCGGGGACTAATGAAAAACTGTTTTTT
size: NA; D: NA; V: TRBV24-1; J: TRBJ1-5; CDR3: CATSDSFEGQPQHF; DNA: TGTGCCACCAGTGACAGCTTTGAGGGTCAGCCCCAGCATTTT